This T cell receptor beta chain appears in the sequencing data of a study of identical twins. From germline, CDR1 is SGHTA and CDR2 FQGNSA. The CDR3 spans 14 residues. Trimming stripped 5 bases from V and 1 base from J, with 11 bases between. TCRdb re-called the 5' RACE reads through MiXCR, storing one row per CDR3 protein. The sample gives 400,000 or so distinct CDR3 sequences, 7% to 9.5% of which show up once; more than 8% is in the top ten. Study conclusions and caveats: Fewer insertions characterized abundant cord blood beta clonotypes, whereas memory repertoires showed none. Out-of-frame alpha sequences common to twins were enriched for low generation probability.

This clonotype was seen a few times. Its antigen is unknown. Sequenced: naive T cells sorted from blood. This clonotype was sampled from a woman aged 45-60 years in good health. The chain recombines TRBV7-2 with TRBJ1-1, with D perhaps matching TRBD1 (5 bases). CDR3 amino acids: CASSRQFSNTEAFF. Written as DNA, the CDR3 is TGTGCCAGCAGCCGACAGTTCTCGAACACTGAAGCTTTCTTT.